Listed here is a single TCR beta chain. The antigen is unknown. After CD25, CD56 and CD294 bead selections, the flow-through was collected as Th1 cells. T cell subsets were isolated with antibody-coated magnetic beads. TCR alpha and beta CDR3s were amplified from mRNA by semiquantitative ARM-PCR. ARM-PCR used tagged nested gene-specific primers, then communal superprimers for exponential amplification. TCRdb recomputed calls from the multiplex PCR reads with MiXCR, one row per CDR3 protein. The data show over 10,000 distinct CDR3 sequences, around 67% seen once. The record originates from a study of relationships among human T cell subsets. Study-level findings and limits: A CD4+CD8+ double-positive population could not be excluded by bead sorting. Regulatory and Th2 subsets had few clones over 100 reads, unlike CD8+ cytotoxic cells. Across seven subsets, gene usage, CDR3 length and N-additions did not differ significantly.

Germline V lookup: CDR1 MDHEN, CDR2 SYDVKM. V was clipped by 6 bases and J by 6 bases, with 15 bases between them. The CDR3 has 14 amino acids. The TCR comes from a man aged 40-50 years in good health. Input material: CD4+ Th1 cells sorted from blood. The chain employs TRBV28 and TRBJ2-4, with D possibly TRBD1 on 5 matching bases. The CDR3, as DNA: TGTGCCAGCAGCCCTCCTGGGGCTGTAAACATTCAGTACTTC. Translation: CASSPPGAVNIQYF.